Below, 14 T cell receptor beta chains from the same sample are listed, as sequenced in a study of shared clonotypes between healthy human individuals. The method was immunoSEQ multiplex PCR; TCRdb's version includes in-frame clones alone and lacks a portion of them. The data hold around 330,000 clones, with around two thirds observed a single time. The material sequenced was memory CD4+ T cells sorted from blood. Sample subset: CD45RA-negative fraction. These receptors were obtained from a man aged 25 to 45 in good health.

The rearrangement joins TRBV4-3 to TRBJ2-5; 8 bases are a match to TRBD1. V lost 2 bases, J lost 9 bases, and 5 bases stayed unmatched. The CDR3 runs 13 residues. Germline V gene data show CDR1 as LGHNA and CDR2 as YSLEER. The CDR3 coding sequence is TGCGCCAGCAGCCAAACGACAGGGGCGCCCCAGTACTTC. It translates to CASSQTTGAPQYF.

The J gene is TRBJ2-1, the V gene TRBV7-3; 11 bases match TRBD2. The CDR3 has 15 amino acids. The V segment lost 4 bases and the J segment 5 bases; nucleotides outside the gene matches: 4. In germline, CDR1 is SGHTA, CDR2 FQGTGA. Written as DNA, the CDR3 is TGTGCCAGCAGCTCGCGACTAGCGGGAAACAATGAGCAGTTCTTC. Protein: CASSSRLAGNNEQFF.

The gene calls are TRBV6-4 and TRBJ2-7; maybe TRBD1 (5 bases). Germline CDR1 is MRHNA and CDR2 is SNTAGT. CDR3 length equals 19 residues. V lost 5 bases, J lost 3 bases, and 29 bases lay in between. CDR3 DNA: TGTGCCAGCAGTCCGTGTTCGAAATTGGGGATCTTGGGGCTCTACGAGCAGTACTTC. Protein sequence: CASSPCSKLGILGLYEQYF.

DNA for the CDR3: TGTGCCAGCAGCTTCCCTCCGGGACACAACACAGATACGCAGTATTTT. Protein: CASSFPPGHNTDTQYF. The V and J genes are TRBV11-2 and TRBJ2-3, with D tentatively TRBD1 (6 bases). The CDR3 consists of 16 residues. CDR1 SGHAT and CDR2 FQNNGV come from the germline V gene. V lost 3 bases, J lost 2 bases, and 15 bases lay in between. Drawing the rest from reference TRBV11-2 and TRBJ2-3, the complete variable domain is EAGVAQSPRYKIIEKRQSVAFWCNPISGHATLYWYQQILGQGPKLLIQFQNNGVVDDSQLPKDRFSAERLKGVDSTLKIQPAKLEDSAVYLCASSFPPGHNTDTQYFGPGTRLTVL.

The chain combines TRBV7-6 with TRBJ2-5, with 9 nucleotides matching TRBD1. The germline CDR1 and CDR2 sequences are SGHVS and FNYEAQ. The J segment lost 4 bases and the V segment lost 3 bases, leaving 6 bases of the junction unmatched. The CDR3 loop spans 15 amino acids. The CDR3 DNA sequence: TGTGCCAGCAGCTTGAACAGGGGGCCGTCAGAGACCCAGTACTTC. Its protein is CASSLNRGPSETQYF.

V usage is TRBV2 and J usage is TRBJ2-5; D may be TRBD2 (6 bases). The V and J ends lost 4 bases and 5 bases respectively, with 14 bases between them. Germline assignment: CDR1 SNHLY and CDR2 FYNNEI. The CDR3 is 14 amino acids. CDR3 region: CASSGYSGGETQYF. CDR3 DNA: TGTGCCAGCAGTGGTTATAGTGGGGGGGAGACCCAGTACTTC.

The rearrangement joins TRBV10-3 to TRBJ2-5; either TRBD1 or TRBD2 may supply D (5 bases each). Germline values: CDR1 ENHRY, CDR2 SYGVKD. This CDR3 spans 19 amino acids. Trimming took off 11 bases at V and 0 bases at J, with 31 bases between the two ends. The CDR3 coding sequence is TGTGCCTCCCGACCCGGAACAGCGGCTCCGGTGGGGCACCAAGAGACCCAGTACTTC. This translates into CASRPGTAAPVGHQETQYF.

This clone was found once. The V call is TRBV2, the J call TRBJ2-7; no reliable D call. CDR3 length: 12 residues. Germline values: CDR1 SNHLY, CDR2 FYNNEI. The V and J ends lost 4 bases and 7 bases respectively, with 11 bases between them. The CDR3 DNA reads as TGTGCCAGCAGTGGCCTCAGAACGGAGCAGTACTTC. Its translation is CASSGLRTEQYF.

With regard to this clone: It may be a read error: a sequence one base away is much more abundant. The same CDR3 also results from other DNA sequences found in this sample. J is TRBJ1-5 and V is TRBV13; 8 nucleotides align to TRBD1. The V gene's germline CDR1 is PRHDT and CDR2 FYEKMQ (reference sequence). CDR3 length equals 13 residues. DNA of the CDR3: TGCGCCAGCAGCTTGGACAGGGTGGGGCCCCAGCATTTT. Its translation: CASSLDRVGPQHF.

Ten or more counts support this clone. This chain uses TRBV30 with TRBJ2-3; D might be TRBD2 (7 bases). Trimming pared 2 bases from V and 1 base from J, leaving 13 bases between. Germline CDR1 GTSNPN, CDR2 SVGIG (reference sequence). The CDR3 sequence is 15 residues long. CDR3 nucleotide sequence: TGTGCCTGGAGTAGGGGGGGATTCGGCACAGATACGCAGTATTTT. This gives the protein CAWSRGGFGTDTQYF.

The chain carries TRBV27 and TRBJ2-1; a possible D gene is TRBD2 (6 bases). This CDR3 has 13 residues. Trimming took 6 bases from V and 4 from J, leaving 10 bases between them. The germline V gene encodes CDR1 MNHEY and CDR2 SMNVEV (reference sequence). Here the CDR3 DNA reads TGTGCCAGCAGAAAAGGGAGGTACAATGAGCAGTTCTTC. This sequence encodes CASRKGRYNEQFF.

V is TRBV5-1 and J is TRBJ2-6, with D hard to call. V dropped 4 bases and J dropped 0 bases, with 14 bases sitting between them. The CDR3 has 17 residues. CDR1 is SGHRS, CDR2 YFSETQ, per germline. CDR3 bases: TGCGCCAGCAGCCGGACGGGCGATAGCTCTGGGGCCAACGTCCTGACTTTC. It codes for CASSRTGDSSGANVLTF.

This chain uses TRBV7-2 with TRBJ2-3, with 9 bases that match TRBD2. CDR1 and CDR2 from the germline V gene are SGHTA and FQGNSA. Unmatched junction bases numbered 9, after V lost 1 base and J lost 4 bases. CDR3 length: 17 amino acids. CDR3 region: CASSLGVSGSGADTQYF. CDR3 coding DNA: TGTGCCAGCAGCTTAGGGGTTAGCGGGAGCGGGGCAGATACGCAGTATTTT.

The rearrangement joins TRBV5-1 to TRBJ1-2; weak D call: TRBD1 (6 bases). Trimming shortened V by 0 bases and J by 8 bases, and 11 bases separated the two germline ends. Germline CDR1 reads SGHRS; CDR2 reads YFSETQ. The CDR3 contains 13 residues. The CDR3 spells CASSLEGVQGYTF. The CDR3 DNA reads TGCGCCAGCAGCTTGGAGGGGGTACAGGGCTACACCTTC.